Each of the 25 T cell receptor beta chains below was sequenced from the same sample in a study of cytomegalovirus exposure and HLA in healthy donors. Use of 60 Vbeta and 13 Jbeta primers characterized the PCR. TCRdb keeps only in-frame clones here, not all; method: immunoSEQ multiplex PCR. The sample lists about 200,000 clones, 60% to 85% seen once, with 1.1% in the top ten. Material for sequencing was PBMCs. All receptors derive from a middle-aged woman in good health and CMV-seronegative.

The chain combines TRBV7-3 with TRBJ2-5; D might be TRBD2 (6 bases). The V gene's germline CDR1 is SGHTA and CDR2 FQGTGA. This CDR3 region has 15 residues. Trimming pared 6 bases from V and 2 bases from J, leaving 16 bases between. The CDR3 DNA reads TGTGCCAGCAGTCGCGGGATAGCCTCACAAGAGACCCAGTACTTC. It yields the protein CASSRGIASQETQYF.

CDR3 residues: CASSLLLVQYF. DNA for the CDR3: TGTGCCAGCAGCCTCCTACTAGTACAGTACTTC. The chain carries TRBV11-2 and TRBJ2-7; D perhaps matches TRBD2 (5 bases). The CDR3 consists of 11 residues. CDR1 and CDR2 (germline): SGHAT, FQNNGV. The germline V and J ends were trimmed by 5 bases and 10 bases, with 12 bases remaining between them.

CDR3 nucleotide sequence: TGCGCCAGCAGCCAAATCGGGACTAGCGTATATAATGAGCAGTTCTTC. Translated: CASSQIGTSVYNEQFF. The chain links TRBV4-1 to TRBJ2-1, with 10 bases fitting TRBD2. Trimming removed 2 bases from V and 7 bases from J; junction bases left unmatched: 8. Germline CDR1 reads MGHRA; CDR2 reads YSYEKL. The CDR3 totals 16 residues.

The chain joins TRBV11-3 to TRBJ2-3, with 8 bases matching TRBD1. The V and J ends lost 5 bases and 0 bases, in that order; junction bases with no gene match: 16. The germline V gene has CDR1 SGHNT and CDR2 YENEEA. This CDR3 has 19 amino acids. The CDR3 DNA reads as TGTGCCAGCAGCCAAGGTTGGCCAGGGGGCCGATTAAGCACAGATACGCAGTATTTT. It is translated as CASSQGWPGGRLSTDTQYF.

This clone was recorded a few times. The J gene is TRBJ2-1, the V gene TRBV7-2, with D hard to call. From germline, CDR1 is SGHTA and CDR2 FQGNSA. CDR3 size: 13 residues. Trimming left V 1 base short and J 7 bases short, with 8 bases between. CDR3 in amino acids: CASSLGPLNEQFF. As DNA, the CDR3 is TGTGCCAGCAGCTTAGGGCCGCTTAATGAGCAGTTCTTC.

The chain joins TRBV4-2 to TRBJ1-1; unclear D gene. The germline V gene encodes CDR1 LGHNA and CDR2 YNFKEQ. V gave up 0 bases and J gave up 3 bases, with 8 bases separating them. CDR3 length equals 14 residues. CDR3 DNA: TGTGCCAGCAGCCAAGATCGGGAGCACACTGAAGCTTTCTTT. It is translated as CASSQDREHTEAFF.

V and J are TRBV5-5 and TRBJ2-5; weak D call: TRBD2 (6 bases). The CDR3 has 15 amino acids. CDR1 is SGHKS, CDR2 YYEKEE, per germline (reference sequence). Trimming left V 0 bases short and J 2 bases short, with 11 bases between. CDR3 protein: CASSLVRGGQETQYF. The CDR3 nucleotides read TGTGCCAGCAGCTTGGTTAGAGGAGGGCAAGAGACCCAGTACTTC.

The chain uses TRBV28 and TRBJ1-2, with 8 bases lining up with TRBD1. The CDR3 sequence is 14 residues long. Trimming cost V 6 bases and J 8 bases; bases outside gene matches: 11. Per germline, CDR1 MDHEN and CDR2 SYDVKM. In DNA form, the CDR3 reads TGTGCCAGCAGAACTATTCAGGGGGCGGGAGGCTACACCTTC. It is translated as CASRTIQGAGGYTF.

This clone occurred a few times. V and J are TRBV19 and TRBJ1-4, with D tentatively TRBD1 (5 bases). This CDR3 spans 14 amino acids. Germline V lookup: CDR1 LNHDA, CDR2 SQIVND (reference sequence). Trimming took off 3 bases at V and 8 bases at J, with 13 bases between the two ends. CDR3: CASSIGRDSEKLFF. DNA of the CDR3: TGTGCCAGTAGTATTGGCAGGGATAGCGAAAAACTGTTTTTT.

The chain combines TRBV28 with TRBJ1-2; 7 positions agree with TRBD1. Germline loops: CDR1 MDHEN, CDR2 SYDVKM. The CDR3 loop spans 14 amino acids. The junction had 10 bases not matched to a gene; V was cut back by 3 bases and J by 9 bases. Here the CDR3 DNA reads TGTGCCAGCAGTTTGAGGGCAGGGGGGAATCGCTACACCTTC. The encoded protein is CASSLRAGGNRYTF.

The rearrangement uses TRBV7-9 and TRBJ2-1; 8 bases agree with TRBD2. From germline, CDR1 is SEHNR and CDR2 FQNEAQ (reference sequence). V shed 6 bases and J 5 bases; nucleotides not matched to a gene: 6. This CDR3 is built from 14 residues. The CDR3 DNA reads TGTGCCAGCAGAAGCGGGAGCTCGAACAATGAGCAGTTCTTC. As protein: CASRSGSSNNEQFF.

The J gene is TRBJ2-3, the V gene TRBV19, with 9 positions matching TRBD1. The CDR3 has 15 residues. The germline CDR1 and CDR2 sequences are LNHDA and SQIVND (reference sequence). V was pared by 3 bases and J by 0 bases, with 1 base of the junction left unmatched. CDR3 region: CASSMTGGSTDTQYF. The CDR3, as DNA: TGTGCCAGTAGTATGACAGGGGGGAGCACAGATACGCAGTATTTT.

There are a few counts of this clone. The V call is TRBV2, the J call TRBJ2-5; D unresolved. The CDR3 is made up of 14 amino acids. The germline V and J ends were trimmed by 4 bases and 1 base, with 10 bases remaining between them. Germline-derived CDR1 and CDR2 are SNHLY and FYNNEI. The CDR3 loop reads CASSAVDVQETQYF. The CDR3 bases are TGTGCCAGCAGTGCGGTCGATGTCCAAGAGACCCAGTACTTC.

The chain joins TRBV27 to TRBJ2-3; perhaps TRBD1 as D (5 bases). This CDR3 spans 15 amino acids. With 4 bases removed from V and 2 bases from J, the gap between germline ends came to 13 bases. Germline values: CDR1 MNHEY, CDR2 SMNVEV (reference sequence). The CDR3 DNA reads TGTGCCAGCAGTTCCGGCAGGGCTCTCACAGATACGCAGTATTTT. This codes for CASSSGRALTDTQYF.

The V and J genes are TRBV5-4 and TRBJ2-7, with a tentative D call TRBD1 (5 bases). The CDR3 runs to 13 residues. Trimming removed 4 bases at V and 1 base at J, with 9 bases between. Per germline, CDR1 SGHNT and CDR2 YYREEE (reference sequence). The CDR3 coding sequence is TGTGCCAGCAGCACCGCAGGGTCCTACGAGCAGTACGTC. Translation: CASSTAGSYEQYV.

J is TRBJ2-1 and V is TRBV18, with 10 bases fitting TRBD2. After removal of 1 base from V and 7 bases from J, the junction contained 7 bases not matched to a gene. Germline loops: CDR1 KGHSH, CDR2 LQKENI. The CDR3 has 16 residues. The DNA for the CDR3 is TGTGCCAGCTCACCACAAGCGGGAGGGCCGGGGAATGAGCAGTTCTTC. Amino acids: CASSPQAGGPGNEQFF.

The genes are TRBV7-3 and TRBJ2-3, with D unresolved. CDR1 and CDR2 (germline): SGHTA, FQGTGA. The germline V and J ends were trimmed by 5 bases and 0 bases, with 12 bases remaining between them. The CDR3 runs 15 residues. CDR3 nucleotide sequence: TGTGCCAGCAGCCCTTCCACCGCGAGCACAGATACGCAGTATTTT. Amino acid sequence: CASSPSTASTDTQYF.

The chain has TRBV7-9 and TRBJ2-5, with D maybe TRBD2 (6 bases). The CDR3 extends over 16 amino acids. The germline gives CDR1 SEHNR, CDR2 FQNEAQ (reference sequence). V lost 5 bases, J lost 5 bases, and 21 bases lay in between. CDR3 sequence: CASSPKRVGGRETQYF. CDR3 bases: TGTGCCAGCAGCCCGAAAAGAGTAGGAGGGCGGGAGACCCAGTACTTC.

The genes are TRBV10-3 and TRBJ1-5; D gene ambiguous. The CDR3 is 16 amino acids. V was shortened by 0 bases and J by 3 bases, with 12 bases between the two germline ends. Germline V gene lookup returns CDR1 ENHRY and CDR2 SYGVKD. CDR3 DNA: TGTGCCATCAGTGAGTCGAGGGCAGGCCTCAATCAGCCCCAGCATTTT. Residues: CAISESRAGLNQPQHF.

This clone occurred a few times. The rearrangement links TRBV5-4 to TRBJ2-6; 9 bases agree with TRBD1. The CDR3 has 16 amino acids. Germline assignment: CDR1 SGHNT and CDR2 YYREEE (reference sequence). Unmatched junction bases numbered 8, after V lost 10 bases and J lost 0 bases. The CDR3: CAAGTGFISGANVLTF. CDR3 coding DNA: TGTGCCGCGGGGACAGGGTTTATCTCTGGGGCCAACGTCCTGACTTTC.

This chain joins TRBV20-1 and TRBJ1-2; D remains ambiguous. V lost 5 bases, J lost 3 bases, and 7 bases lay in between. The germline gives CDR1 DFQATT, CDR2 SNEGSKA (reference sequence). The CDR3 runs to 11 residues. This CDR3 reads CSAHRDYGYTF. In DNA form, the CDR3 reads TGCAGTGCTCACCGAGACTATGGCTACACCTTC.

The chain couples TRBV5-6 to TRBJ1-1, with a tentative D call TRBD1 (5 bases). V was trimmed by 0 bases and J by 0 bases, leaving 9 bases between them. This CDR3 is 15 amino acids long. The germline gives CDR1 SGHDT, CDR2 YYEEEE. The DNA for the CDR3 is TGTGCCAGCAGCTTGGCCCCAGGGTTGAACACTGAAGCTTTCTTT. Protein sequence: CASSLAPGLNTEAFF.

This clone was counted a single time. The chain is built from TRBV6-1 and TRBJ2-1; D is perhaps TRBD1 (6 bases). Germline-derived CDR1 and CDR2 are MNHNS and SASEGT. The CDR3 spans 14 residues. Trimming cost V 5 bases and J 4 bases, with 12 bases left between them. This chain's CDR3 is CASSNEGEYNEQFF. CDR3 sequence (DNA): TGTGCCAGCAGTAATGAGGGGGAATACAATGAGCAGTTCTTC.

This clone was seen only once. A junction end diverges from the germline sequence, so it may reflect a read error. This same CDR3 is encoded by further DNA sequences in the sample. The chain combines TRBV7-9 with TRBJ2-2, with D possibly TRBD2 on 5 matching bases. This CDR3 region has 15 residues. The germline V gene has CDR1 SEHNR and CDR2 FQNEAQ (reference sequence). The CDR3 region has the DNA TGTGCCAGCAGCTTACTAGCAACGAACACTGGGGAGCTGTTTTTT. It is translated as CASSLLATNTGELFF.

V is TRBV7-9 and J is TRBJ2-5, with D perhaps TRBD2 (5 bases). CDR3 length: 13 residues. Per the germline V gene, CDR1 is SEHNR and CDR2 is FQNEAQ (reference sequence). Trimming removed 1 base from V and 5 bases from J, with 8 bases in between. CDR3 sequence (DNA): TGTGCCAGCAGCTTAGAAGGGAGCGAGACCCAGTACTTC. Translated, it gives CASSLEGSETQYF.